This is a list of T cell receptor beta chains from one sample in a study of CD8 T cells in ankylosing spondylitis. TCRdb independently ran MiXCR on the 5' RACE reads; one entry per CDR3 protein. Of 250,000 to 300,000 distinct CDR3 sequences listed, 20% are singletons. The source material was blood, either unsorted or a sorted T cell fraction (not recorded which). These TCRs come from a male donor with ankylosing spondylitis or in good health (not recorded which). CDR3s include the opening cysteine and the closing phenylalanine or tryptophan.

TRBJ2-6 | TRBV5-1 | CASSLELSGANVLTF
TRBJ2-1 | TRBV5-1 | CASSLAQGAYNEQFF
TRBJ1-1 | TRBV27 | CASSPLTANTEAFF
TRBJ2-5 | TRBV19 | CASSKGLAGVLQETQYF
TRBJ2-1 | TRBV24-1 | CATSGQAERGSDEQFF
TRBJ2-3 | TRBV5-1 | CASSVGQGADTQYF
TRBJ2-3 | TRBV29-1 | CSAARGGSADTQYF
TRBJ2-2 | TRBV29-1 | CSAIGQKKDTGELFF
TRBJ1-1 | TRBV6-4 | CASRKDKSTEAFF
TRBJ2-1 | TRBV7-3 | CASSSGRGILNEQFF
TRBJ2-1 | TRBV4-1 | CASSQEWGGSYNEQFF
TRBJ2-3 | TRBV10-3 | CAISGGTSGVGDTQYF
TRBJ2-2 | TRBV12-3/TRBV12-4 | CASSFNPMNTGELFF
TRBJ2-3 | TRBV10-3 | CAISLAGAGDTQYF
TRBJ2-2 | TRBV11-1 | CATSGGYIPEAPDGELFF
TRBJ1-2 | TRBV12-3/TRBV12-4 | CASSSVPAYGYTF
TRBJ2-5 | TRBV24-1 | CATSDFGTGETQYF
TRBJ2-3 | TRBV7-8 | CASSLWTSGGPTDTQYF
TRBJ2-3 | TRBV5-1 | CASSLTGVSTDTQYF
TRBJ2-1 | TRBV20-1 | CSAREAGISNEQFF
TRBJ2-3 | TRBV12-3/TRBV12-4 | CASSLRASGIRTQYF
TRBJ2-5 | TRBV5-5 | CACSTGQGQETQYF
TRBJ2-2 | TRBV11-2 | CASSPDWIGGELFF
TRBJ2-5 | TRBV20-1 | CSARVRAEETQYF
TRBJ2-1 | TRBV5-1 | CASSVGQGRGEQFF
TRBJ2-1 | TRBV5-1 | CASSLESTPRDEQFF
TRBJ2-1 | TRBV5-1 | CASSLEWTYNEQFF
TRBJ2-2 | TRBV6-2/TRBV6-3 | CASSRTGGDTGELFF
TRBJ1-2 | TRBV7-2 | CASSLGAPYGYTF